This entry lists 13 T cell receptor beta chains sequenced from one sample in a study of a mutant IDH1 vaccine in newly diagnosed glioma. The antigens these receptors bind are not known. TCRdb keeps only in-frame clones here, not all; method: immunoSEQ multiplex PCR. The sample lists roughly 130,000 clones, roughly 78% occurring once. Time point denoted: week 11, during vaccination. What each vaccine dose contained was 300 ug of mutant IDH1 20-mer peptide, accompanied by topical imiquimod. This specimen consisted of PBMCs, obtained from a glioma patient whose treatment included an IDH1 peptide vaccine. The receptors originated from a man aged 40-49 years with glioma.

A few counts support this clone. The CDR3 nucleotides read TGTGCCTGGAGTGTACGTGGTAGTTCCTACGAGCAGTACTTC. It specifies CAWSVRGSSYEQYF. The chain recombines TRBV30 with TRBJ2-7; no firm D call. The V gene lost 0 bases and the J gene lost 1 base, with 10 bases spanning the gap. This CDR3 spans 14 amino acids. The V gene's germline CDR1 is GTSNPN and CDR2 SVGIG (reference sequence).

The V and J genes are TRBV6-5 and TRBJ1-1, with D maybe TRBD1 (5 bases). V lost 6 bases and J lost 6, with 17 bases in between. The CDR3 has 14 amino acids. CDR1 and CDR2 (germline): MNHEY, SVGAGI. Written as DNA, the CDR3 is TGTGCCAGCAGACCAGGGCAACTTCGTGCTGAAGCTTTCTTT. It yields the protein CASRPGQLRAEAFF.

The chain has TRBV7-9 and TRBJ2-1; the match to TRBD2 covers 13 bases. V gave up 4 bases and J gave up 4 bases; unmatched junction bases: 4. Per germline, CDR1 SEHNR and CDR2 FQNEAQ (reference sequence). CDR3 size: 16 residues. CDR3 residues: CASSSGLAGRYNEQFF. As DNA, the CDR3 is TGTGCCAGCAGCTCGGGACTAGCGGGAAGGTACAATGAGCAGTTCTTC.

The gene calls are TRBV2 and TRBJ2-2; 7 positions match TRBD2. The CDR3 is made up of 14 amino acids. The germline CDR1 and CDR2 sequences are SNHLY and FYNNEI. Germline trimming cut 8 bases from V and 3 bases from J; bases unmatched to any gene: 6. The chain's CDR3 is CASVASGDTGELFF. The CDR3 region has the DNA TGTGCCAGCGTGGCTAGCGGTGACACCGGGGAGCTGTTTTTT.

J is TRBJ2-3 and V is TRBV5-1, with a possible D match to TRBD1 (5 bases). V dropped 6 bases and J dropped 1 base, with 15 bases sitting between them. The CDR3 is 15 residues long. Germline loops: CDR1 SGHRS, CDR2 YFSETQ. CDR3 nucleotide sequence: TGCGCCAGCACCCCCCGACAGACCGGCACAGATACGCAGTATTTT. Protein sequence: CASTPRQTGTDTQYF. The whole variable domain, remainder taken from reference TRBV5-1 and TRBJ2-3, is KAGVTQTPRYLIKTRGQQVTLSCSPISGHRSVSWYQQTPGQGLQFLFEYFSETQRNKGNFPGRFSGRQFSNSRSEMNVSTLELGDSALYLCASTPRQTGTDTQYFGPGTRLTVL.

This rearrangement joins TRBV5-6 to TRBJ1-3; 11 bases fit TRBD1. J lost 4 bases, V lost 4 bases, and 4 bases had no gene match. This CDR3 has 15 amino acids. Per germline, CDR1 SGHDT and CDR2 YYEEEE. The CDR3 region has the DNA TGTGCCAGCAGCCGGGGACAGGGGGACGGAAACACCATATATTTT. It codes for CASSRGQGDGNTIYF.

The rearrangement links TRBV27 to TRBJ2-3, with D possibly being TRBD1 (6 bases). CDR3 length equals 15 residues. In germline, CDR1 is MNHEY, CDR2 SMNVEV (reference sequence). The V end lost 6 bases, the J end lost 3 bases, and 16 bases lay between the germline ends. The CDR3 reads CASSGYRVGTDTQYF. The CDR3 DNA reads as TGTGCCAGCAGCGGATACAGGGTCGGAACAGATACGCAGTATTTT.

The rearrangement links TRBV7-6 to TRBJ2-1; 10 bases agree with TRBD2. J lost 7 bases, V lost 3 bases, and 3 bases had no gene match. This CDR3 has 14 residues. The germline gives CDR1 SGHVS, CDR2 FNYEAQ. This CDR3 is CASSFSGGTNEQFF. Written as DNA, the CDR3 is TGTGCCAGCAGCTTTAGCGGGGGGACTAATGAGCAGTTCTTC.

The chain carries TRBV7-2 and TRBJ1-6, with D perhaps TRBD1 (5 bases). Trimming took 1 base from V and 10 from J, leaving 8 bases between them. The CDR3 extends over 13 amino acids. In germline, CDR1 is SGHTA, CDR2 FQGNSA. In DNA, the CDR3 is TGTGCCAGCAGCTTAGGACAGTTCTCACCCCTCCACTTT. It specifies CASSLGQFSPLHF.

J is TRBJ2-2 and V is TRBV4-3; 7 positions agree with TRBD2. The CDR3 is 15 residues long. CDR1 LGHNA and CDR2 YSLEER come from the germline V gene. With 1 base clipped from V and 7 bases from J, the junction kept 6 bases outside the gene matches. CDR3 DNA: TGCGCCAGCAGCCAAGGTGGGAGGGGTATCGGGGAGCTGTTTTTT. Residues: CASSQGGRGIGELFF.

The sample holds one count of this clone. This sequence joins TRBV6-5 and TRBJ1-2; tentatively, D is TRBD1 (6 bases). CDR1 and CDR2 (germline): MNHEY, SVGAGI. The V end was cut by 1 base, the J end by 5 bases, with 14 bases between. The CDR3 is 15 amino acids. The CDR3 reads CASSYFRGRRYGYTF. For the CDR3, the DNA is TGTGCCAGCAGTTACTTCAGGGGACGGCGGTATGGCTACACCTTC.

The chain carries TRBV28 and TRBJ2-7, with 10 bases aligning to TRBD1. The germline V gene has CDR1 MDHEN and CDR2 SYDVKM. The CDR3 extends over 16 amino acids. V gave up 4 bases and J gave up 0 bases; unmatched junction bases: 6. The CDR3 nucleotides are TGTGCCAGCAGTTCCCTGGACAGGGGGTCCTCCTACGAGCAGTACTTC. Translating it yields CASSSLDRGSSYEQYF.

The rearrangement joins TRBV30 to TRBJ1-6; a possible D gene is TRBD1 (5 bases). V was pared by 4 bases and J by 2 bases, with 9 bases between. CDR3 length: 14 amino acids. The V gene's germline CDR1 is GTSNPN and CDR2 SVGIG (reference sequence). The CDR3: CAWTGKPYNSPLHF. The CDR3 DNA is TGTGCCTGGACAGGGAAGCCCTATAATTCACCCCTCCACTTT.